The rows below give T cell receptor beta chains drawn from one sample of a study of blood T cell repertoires in COVID-19. Only in-frame clones appear in the TCRdb table, and some are missing; sequencing was by immunoSEQ multiplex PCR. The sample records 290,000 or so clones, roughly nine tenths being singletons. The sample was PBMCs or T cells enriched from blood (not recorded which). Receptor source: a woman aged 18 to 35 who had recovered from COVID-19. The CDR3 runs from the conserved cysteine through the conserved F or W. D genes are given only for firm matches. Not every row has a clone size; where given, it reads once, few, many or a size class.

J gene | clone size | D gene | V gene | CDR3 protein | CDR3 DNA
TRBJ1-1 | - | TRBD1 | TRBV19 | CASSRDDRVGAEAFF | TGTGCCAGTAGTAGAGACGACAGGGTAGGCGCTGAAGCTTTCTTT
TRBJ2-5 | - | TRBD2 | TRBV27 | CASSLLTSGYQETQYF | TGTGCCAGCAGTCTATTGACTAGCGGGTACCAAGAGACCCAGTACTTC
TRBJ2-7 | - | TRBD1 | TRBV5-4 | CASSLRGTGGYEQYF | TGTGCCAGCAGCTTGAGGGGGACAGGGGGCTACGAGCAGTACTTC
TRBJ1-1 | - | - | TRBV5-1 | CASSIKQGKMDTEAFF | TGCGCCAGCAGCATAAAACAGGGTAAAATGGACACTGAAGCTTTCTTT
TRBJ2-2 | - | TRBD2 | TRBV11-3 | CASSQSGGRTGELFF | TGTGCCAGCAGCCAGAGCGGGGGGCGCACCGGGGAGCTGTTTTTT
TRBJ2-7 | - | TRBD2 | TRBV28 | CASSIKTSGVTYEQYF | TGTGCCAGCAGTATCAAGACTAGCGGGGTTACCTACGAGCAGTACTTC
TRBJ2-7 | - | TRBD1 | TRBV27 | CASSLSGQGATYEQYF | TGTGCCAGCAGTTTATCAGGACAGGGGGCTACCTACGAGCAGTACTTC
TRBJ2-3 | few | TRBD2 | TRBV29-1 | CSVGKAGGRTDTQYF | TGCAGCGTTGGAAAAGCGGGGGGTCGCACAGATACGCAGTATTTT
TRBJ1-5 | - | TRBD1 | TRBV2 | CASSGQGGSPQHF | TGTGCCAGCAGTGGACAGGGGGGGTCGCCCCAGCATTTT
TRBJ2-1 | - | TRBD2 | TRBV7-2 | CASSLYVWGLDYNEQFF | TGTGCCAGCAGCTTATACGTTTGGGGACTAGACTACAATGAGCAGTTCTTC
TRBJ1-2 | - | - | TRBV27 | CASSLGGAGNYGYTF | TGTGCCAGCAGTCTCGGGGGGGCCGGTAACTATGGCTACACCTTC
TRBJ2-1 | - | TRBD2 | TRBV15 | CAISKGLADFNEQFF | TGTGCCATATCAAAAGGACTAGCGGACTTCAATGAGCAGTTCTTC
TRBJ2-1 | - | - | TRBV11-2 | CASSLGQSDHNEQFF | TGTGCCAGCAGCTTAGGACAATCAGACCACAATGAGCAGTTCTTC
TRBJ2-1 | - | TRBD1 | TRBV10-1 | CASSPRGSGGNEQFF | TGCGCCAGCAGTCCTCGGGGATCAGGGGGCAATGAGCAGTTCTTC
TRBJ1-3 | - | TRBD1 | TRBV7-9 | CASSLRGRGSGNTIYF | TGTGCCAGCAGCCTCAGGGGGCGAGGCTCTGGAAACACCATATATTTT
TRBJ2-2 | - | - | TRBV14 | CASSQARNTGELFF | TGTGCCAGCAGCCAAGCCAGGAACACCGGGGAGCTGTTTTTT
TRBJ2-7 | - | TRBD1 | TRBV11-2 | CASSSTGYEQYF | TGTGCCAGCAGCTCGACAGGGTACGAGCAGTACTTC
TRBJ1-4 | - | TRBD1 | TRBV27 | CASSYQGASEKLFF | TGTGCCAGCAGTTATCAGGGGGCGAGTGAAAAACTGTTTTTT
TRBJ1-2 | few | - | TRBV5-4 | CASSLVSPGYGYTF | TGTGCCAGCAGCTTGGTTTCCCCCGGCTATGGCTACACCTTC
TRBJ1-1 | - | - | TRBV11-2 | CASSPNVGPTEAFF | TGTGCCAGCAGCCCAAATGTGGGGCCCACTGAAGCTTTCTTT
TRBJ2-2 | - | TRBD2 | TRBV9 | CASTRSGSSGGELFF | TGTGCCAGCACTAGGAGCGGGAGTAGCGGCGGGGAGCTGTTTTTT
TRBJ2-1 | - | - | TRBV15 | CATSRVGAGTYNEQFF | TGTGCCACCAGCAGAGTTGGGGCGGGGACCTACAATGAGCAGTTCTTC
TRBJ2-7 | - | TRBD1 | TRBV9 | CASSIGQGPSYEQYF | TGTGCCAGCAGCATCGGACAGGGACCTTCCTACGAGCAGTACTTC
TRBJ2-1 | - | TRBD1 | TRBV12-3/TRBV12-4 | CASSAGTGTREFF | TGTGCCAGCAGTGCCGGGACAGGGACACGGGAGTTCTTC
TRBJ2-3 | - | - | TRBV4-1 | CASSLLSPDTQYF | TGCGCCAGCAGCCTCCTCTCCCCAGATACGCAGTATTTT
TRBJ2-5 | few | - | TRBV5-4 | CASSLGPLGTYQETQYF | TGTGCCAGCAGCTTGGGACCTCTAGGAACGTACCAAGAGACCCAGTACTTC
TRBJ1-5 | - | TRBD1 | TRBV11-2 | CASSLLRGNQPQHF | TGTGCCAGCAGCTTACTCAGGGGGAATCAGCCCCAGCATTTT
TRBJ2-1 | - | TRBD1 | TRBV29-1 | CSVHGTGLDEQFF | TGCAGCGTTCATGGGACAGGGCTGGATGAGCAGTTCTTC
TRBJ2-1 | - | TRBD2 | TRBV5-1 | CASSFSGISHNEQFF | TGCGCCAGCAGCTTCAGCGGGATTTCCCACAATGAGCAGTTCTTC
TRBJ1-6 | - | - | TRBV6-4 | CASRQQINSPLHF | TGTGCCAGTAGACAACAAATAAATTCACCCCTCCACTTT